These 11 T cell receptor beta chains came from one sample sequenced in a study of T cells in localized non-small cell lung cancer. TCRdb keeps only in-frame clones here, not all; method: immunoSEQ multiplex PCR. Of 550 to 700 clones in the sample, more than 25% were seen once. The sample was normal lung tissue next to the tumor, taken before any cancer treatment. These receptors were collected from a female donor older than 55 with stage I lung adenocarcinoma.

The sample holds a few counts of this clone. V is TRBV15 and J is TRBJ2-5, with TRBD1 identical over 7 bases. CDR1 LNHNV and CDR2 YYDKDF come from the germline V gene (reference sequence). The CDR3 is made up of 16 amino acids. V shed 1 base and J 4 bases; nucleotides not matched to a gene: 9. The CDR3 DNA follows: TGTGCCACCAGCAGAGGAGGCCCGCAGGGGGTAGAGACCCAGTACTTC. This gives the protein CATSRGGPQGVETQYF.

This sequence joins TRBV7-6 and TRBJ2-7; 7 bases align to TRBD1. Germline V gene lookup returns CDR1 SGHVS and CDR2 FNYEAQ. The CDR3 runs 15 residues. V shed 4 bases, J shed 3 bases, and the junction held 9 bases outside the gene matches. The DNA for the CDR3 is TGTGCCAGCAGCTCCTCGGGACAGCCGAACTACGAGCAGTACTTC. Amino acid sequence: CASSSSGQPNYEQYF.

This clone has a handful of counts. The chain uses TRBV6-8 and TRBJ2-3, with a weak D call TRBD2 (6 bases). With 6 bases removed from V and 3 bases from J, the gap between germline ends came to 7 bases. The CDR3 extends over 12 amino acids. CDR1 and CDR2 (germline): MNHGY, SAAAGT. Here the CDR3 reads CASSRGTDTQYF. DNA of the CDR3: TGTGCCAGCAGCCGGGGGACAGATACGCAGTATTTT.

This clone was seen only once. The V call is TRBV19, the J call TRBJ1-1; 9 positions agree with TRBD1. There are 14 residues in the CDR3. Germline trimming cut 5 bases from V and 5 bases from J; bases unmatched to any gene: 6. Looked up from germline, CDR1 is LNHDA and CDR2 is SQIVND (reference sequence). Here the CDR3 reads CASSPGQGKTEAFF. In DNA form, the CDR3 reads TGTGCCAGTAGTCCGGGACAGGGTAAAACTGAAGCTTTCTTT.

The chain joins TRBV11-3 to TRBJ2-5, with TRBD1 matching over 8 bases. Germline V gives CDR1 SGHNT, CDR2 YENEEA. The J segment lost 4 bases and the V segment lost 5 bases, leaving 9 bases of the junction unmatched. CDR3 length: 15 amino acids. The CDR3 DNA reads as TGTGCCAGCAGCCCCGCGGGCAGGGGGCGAGAGACCCAGTACTTC. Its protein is CASSPAGRGRETQYF.

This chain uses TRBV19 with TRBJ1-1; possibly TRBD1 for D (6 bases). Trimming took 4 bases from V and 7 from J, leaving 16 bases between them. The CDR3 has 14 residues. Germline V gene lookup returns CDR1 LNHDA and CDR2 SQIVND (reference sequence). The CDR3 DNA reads TGTGCCAGTAGTACGTACGGACAGCCCCGTGAAGCTTTCTTT. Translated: CASSTYGQPREAFF.

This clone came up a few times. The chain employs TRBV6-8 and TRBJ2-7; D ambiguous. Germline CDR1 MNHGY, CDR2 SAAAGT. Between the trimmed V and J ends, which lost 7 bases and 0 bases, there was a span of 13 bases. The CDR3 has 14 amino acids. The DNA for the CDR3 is TGTGCCAGCACCCTCACAACGACCTCCTACGAGCAGTACTTC. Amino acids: CASTLTTTSYEQYF.

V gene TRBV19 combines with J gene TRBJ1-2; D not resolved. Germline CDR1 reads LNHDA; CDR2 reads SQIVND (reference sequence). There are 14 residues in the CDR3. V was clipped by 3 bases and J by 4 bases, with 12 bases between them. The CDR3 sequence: CASSITEGAYGYTF. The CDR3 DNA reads TGTGCCAGTAGTATCACGGAAGGCGCCTATGGCTACACCTTC.

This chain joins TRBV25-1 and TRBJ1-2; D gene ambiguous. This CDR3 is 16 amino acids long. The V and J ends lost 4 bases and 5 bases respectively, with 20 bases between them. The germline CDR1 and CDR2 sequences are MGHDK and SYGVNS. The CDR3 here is CASSGGLTSLGYGYTF. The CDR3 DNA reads TGTGCCAGCAGTGGAGGACTGACCTCCTTGGGGTATGGCTACACCTTC.

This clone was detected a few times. The CDR3 spells CASSVADGKAYNEQFF. In DNA form, the CDR3 reads TGTGCCAGCAGCGTAGCTGACGGGAAAGCCTACAATGAGCAGTTCTTC. The gene calls are TRBV9 and TRBJ2-1; tentatively, D is TRBD2 (5 bases). Trimming removed 0 bases from V and 2 bases from J, with 12 bases in between. The CDR3 length is 16 residues. Germline V gene lookup returns CDR1 SGDLS and CDR2 YYNGEE.

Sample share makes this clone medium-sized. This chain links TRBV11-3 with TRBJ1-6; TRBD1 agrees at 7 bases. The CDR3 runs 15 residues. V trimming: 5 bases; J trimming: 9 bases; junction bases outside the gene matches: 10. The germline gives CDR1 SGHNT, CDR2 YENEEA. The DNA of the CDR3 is TGTGCCAGCAGCATTGGGACAGCGGAGGGTTCACCCCTCCACTTT. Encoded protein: CASSIGTAEGSPLHF. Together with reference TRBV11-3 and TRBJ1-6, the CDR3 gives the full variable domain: EAGVVQSPRYKIIEKKQPVAFWCNPISGHNTLYWYLQNLGQGPELLIRYENEEAVDDSQLPKDRFSAERLKGVDSTLKIQPAELGDSAVYLCASSIGTAEGSPLHFGNGTRLTVT.